Below are 8 T cell receptor beta chains sequenced from a single sample in a study of neurological immune-mediated disorders. Time point of the sample: longitudinal time-point 3. A single record per CDR3 protein comes from TCRdb applying MiXCR to the 5' RACE reads. Here the sample spans roughly 100,000 distinct CDR3 sequences, 11% being singletons. Specimen: PBMCs. The receptors come from a female donor with HTLV-1-associated myelopathy (HAM/TSP).

The chain links TRBV5-1 to TRBJ2-7, with 10 bases aligning to TRBD2. Germline values: CDR1 SGHRS, CDR2 YFSETQ. The CDR3 length is 14 residues. V was pared by 1 base and J by 4 bases, with 2 bases of the junction left unmatched. In DNA form, the CDR3 reads TGCGCCAGCAGCTTGCTAGCGGGGGCTTACGAGCAGTACTTC. Its protein product is CASSLLAGAYEQYF.

This clonotype was found a few times. V and J are TRBV5-6 and TRBJ1-6; D is uncertain. The CDR3 is 13 residues long. The ends were cut back, 4 bases at V and 9 bases at J, with 11 bases in the middle. Germline V CDR1 and CDR2: SGHDT, YYEEEE. The CDR3 spells CASSAPGGSPLHF. In DNA form, the CDR3 reads TGTGCCAGCAGCGCACCGGGAGGTTCACCCCTCCACTTT.

This clonotype turned up a few times. The gene calls are TRBV5-1 and TRBJ2-3; 10 bases line up with TRBD1. The trim removed 0 bases at V and 3 bases at J, leaving 7 bases unmatched. The CDR3 consists of 17 residues. Germline V gives CDR1 SGHRS, CDR2 YFSETQ. In DNA form, the CDR3 reads TGCGCCAGCAGCTTGGCCAGGACAGGGGGGGAGACAGATACGCAGTATTTT. This gives the protein CASSLARTGGETDTQYF.

This clonotype was counted ten times or more. This chain's CDR3 is CASSLSQREEWEQYF. In DNA form, the CDR3 reads TGTGCCAGCAGCTTATCACAGCGGGAGGAGTGGGAGCAGTACTTC. This chain uses TRBV7-9 with TRBJ2-7, with 9 bases aligning to TRBD2. J gave up 7 bases and V 2 bases, and 9 bases lay outside the gene matches. Germline CDR1 and CDR2: SEHNR and FQNEAQ (reference sequence). There are 15 residues in the CDR3.

This clonotype was seen at least ten times. The chain couples TRBV5-1 to TRBJ2-2; D is ambiguous. The CDR3 totals 14 residues. The germline gives CDR1 SGHRS, CDR2 YFSETQ. Deletions cut 4 bases from V and 0 bases from J, with 7 bases between. For the CDR3, the DNA is TGCGCCAGCAGCCCGCCTACGAACACCGGGGAGCTGTTTTTT. Its translation: CASSPPTNTGELFF.

The chain combines TRBV9 with TRBJ1-2; weak D call: TRBD1 (5 bases). The CDR3 extends over 14 amino acids. V dropped 0 bases and J dropped 6 bases, with 12 bases sitting between them. The germline V gene encodes CDR1 SGDLS and CDR2 YYNGEE. CDR3 coding DNA: TGTGCCAGCAGCGTAGGCGACAGATTGGATGGCTACACCTTC. Residues: CASSVGDRLDGYTF.

V is TRBV6-6 and J is TRBJ1-2; D is perhaps TRBD1 (6 bases). The CDR3 covers 17 residues. V shed 5 bases and J shed 2 bases, with 21 bases lying between them. Germline V gives CDR1 MNHNY, CDR2 SVGAGI (reference sequence). Written as DNA, the CDR3 is TGTGCCAGCAGTACCGATGGGGGCAGGGTAAACAACTATGGCTACACCTTC. Amino acid sequence: CASSTDGGRVNNYGYTF.

This clonotype was recorded many times. The chain uses TRBV14 and TRBJ2-5, with a possible D match to TRBD2 (5 bases). V lost 8 bases to trimming and J lost 3 bases, with 25 bases between them. Germline V gene lookup returns CDR1 SGHDN and CDR2 FVKESK. The CDR3 has 17 residues. CDR3 nucleotides: TGTGCCAGCGGCGGAGGTTTACGGACTCGGGGAGAAGAGACCCAGTACTTC. Translation: CASGGGLRTRGEETQYF.